These 32 T cell receptor beta chains came from one sample sequenced in a study of shared clonotypes between healthy human individuals. This table comes from immunoSEQ multiplex PCR, and its TCRdb copy is limited to in-frame clones, with some not included. There are a few hundred thousand clones in the sample; roughly 78% occur only once, and less than 15% lies in the top ten. Sequenced material: PBMCs. The origin of the receptors is a woman between 40 and 50 years old in good health. Some clones in this sample may be carry-over from other donors' samples.

The count of this clone is one. This rearrangement joins TRBV5-1 to TRBJ2-5, with TRBD2 matching over 11 bases. The CDR3 length is 16 residues. V dropped 0 bases and J dropped 7; count of bases not matched to a gene: 8. Per the germline V gene, CDR1 is SGHRS and CDR2 is YFSETQ. Here the CDR3 DNA reads TGCGCCAGCAGCTTGGATCCGGGACTAGCGGATATGACCCAGTACTTC. This encodes CASSLDPGLADMTQYF.

This clone was observed at least ten times. This sequence joins TRBV6-1 and TRBJ1-5, with D unresolved. The CDR3 is made up of 12 amino acids. CDR1 is MNHNS, CDR2 SASEGT, per germline. The V end was cut by 7 bases, the J end by 7 bases, with 11 bases between. This chain's CDR3 is CASNLGPQPQHF. As DNA, the CDR3 is TGTGCCAGCAATTTAGGGCCCCAGCCCCAGCATTTT.

The chain uses TRBV30 and TRBJ1-4; TRBD1 is a possible D gene (5 bases). V lost 0 bases and J lost 8, with 13 bases in between. Germline V lookup: CDR1 GTSNPN, CDR2 SVGIG (reference sequence). This CDR3 has 14 amino acids. CDR3 sequence: CAWSVGGEAEKLFF. The CDR3 DNA follows: TGTGCCTGGAGTGTGGGGGGGGAGGCGGAAAAACTGTTTTTT.

Of note for this clone: This probably arose from a read error, given a far larger clone one base away. Because it lacks the conserved phenylalanine or tryptophan at the end, this CDR3 is likely a read error. This chain joins TRBV11-2 and TRBJ2-7; D perhaps matches TRBD2 (6 bases). V lost 5 bases and J lost 2, with 13 bases in between. The CDR3 spans 14 residues. Germline CDR1 and CDR2: SGHAT and FQNNGV. CDR3 sequence (DNA): TGTGCCAGCAGCGTACCGGGACTCACCTACGAGCAGTACCTC. Translation: CASSVPGLTYEQYL.

Note on this clone: Other DNA sequences in the same sample also yield this CDR3. The chain joins TRBV5-1 to TRBJ1-2, with 10 bases lining up with TRBD1. This CDR3 is 14 amino acids long. J gave up 4 bases and V 0 bases, and 0 bases lay outside the gene matches. Germline CDR1 reads SGHRS; CDR2 reads YFSETQ. The CDR3 sequence: CASSLGQGAYGYTF. The CDR3 bases are TGCGCCAGCAGCTTGGGACAGGGGGCCTATGGCTACACCTTC.

Of note for this clone: A much larger clonotype is one base distant, so this may be a read error. V is TRBV28 and J is TRBJ1-2, with D tentatively TRBD1 (5 bases). The CDR3 extends over 12 amino acids. The V and J ends lost 4 bases and 3 bases respectively, with 6 bases between them. Germline lookup yields CDR1 MDHEN and CDR2 SYDVKM. CDR3 protein: CASSSGDYGYTF. DNA of the CDR3: TGTGCCAGCAGTTCGGGGGACTATGGCTACACCTTC.

This chain connects TRBV9 to TRBJ2-7, with TRBD2 matching 13 bases. The CDR3 is 15 residues long. Per germline, CDR1 SGDLS and CDR2 YYNGEE. Trimming took 4 bases from V and 3 from J; bases not matched to a gene: 4. This chain's CDR3 is CASSPGTSGNYEQYF. CDR3 bases: TGTGCCAGCAGCCCCGGGACTAGCGGGAACTACGAGCAGTACTTC.

This clone was counted once. The CDR3 coding sequence is TGCGCCAGCAGAACGGGACAGGGGGCAGCTAATGAAAAACTGTTTTTT. It is translated as CASRTGQGAANEKLFF. The chain couples TRBV5-1 to TRBJ1-4, with TRBD1 matching over 12 bases. With V trimmed by 5 bases and J by 3 bases, 5 bases remained unmatched. The CDR3 is 16 amino acids. Germline assignment: CDR1 SGHRS and CDR2 YFSETQ.

The chain uses TRBV2 and TRBJ2-1, with a weak D call TRBD2 (5 bases). Trimming stripped 3 bases from V and 11 bases from J, with 11 bases between. The CDR3 is 12 residues long. CDR1 is SNHLY, CDR2 FYNNEI, per germline. In nucleotides, the CDR3 is TGTGCCAGCAGTGATGGAGGAAATAAGCAGTTCTTC. Its translation: CASSDGGNKQFF.

The chain uses TRBV27 and TRBJ1-1; no definite D call. CDR1 is MNHEY, CDR2 SMNVEV, per germline (reference sequence). The CDR3 length is 14 residues. V was cut by 3 bases and J by 4 bases, with 12 bases left in between. The CDR3 DNA reads as TGTGCCAGCAGTTTCTGGTCTGAGGGCACTGAAGCTTTCTTT. Its translation is CASSFWSEGTEAFF.

The genes are TRBV2 and TRBJ2-2; 7 bases are shared with TRBD2. Germline-derived CDR1 and CDR2 are SNHLY and FYNNEI. V was clipped by 2 bases and J by 6 bases; unmatched bases: 3. The CDR3 covers 14 residues. Here the CDR3 reads CASSETRGAGELFF. In DNA, the CDR3 is TGTGCCAGCAGTGAAACCCGGGGGGCCGGGGAGCTGTTTTTT. The full variable domain, with the rest looked up from reference TRBV2 and TRBJ2-2, is EPEVTQTPSHQVTQMGQEVILRCVPISNHLYFYWYRQILGQKVEFLVSFYNNEISEKSEIFDDQFSVERPDGSNFTLKIRSTKLEDSAMYFCASSETRGAGELFFGEGSRLTVL.

The rearrangement links TRBV9 to TRBJ1-3, with a possible D match to TRBD1 (5 bases). The CDR3 runs 11 residues. Trimming stripped 7 bases from V and 9 bases from J, with 11 bases between. The germline V gene has CDR1 SGDLS and CDR2 YYNGEE. CDR3 region: CASGSGGTIYF. CDR3 in DNA: TGTGCCAGCGGATCGGGGGGCACCATATATTTT.

This clone turned up a few times. This chain uses TRBV30 with TRBJ1-2, with 7 bases identical to TRBD1. Germline V gene data show CDR1 as GTSNPN and CDR2 as SVGIG (reference sequence). The CDR3 sequence is 14 residues long. The trim removed 0 bases at V and 8 bases at J, leaving 9 bases unmatched. The CDR3 spells CAWSVVGRGSGYTF. CDR3 coding DNA: TGTGCCTGGAGTGTAGTAGGCAGGGGGAGCGGCTACACCTTC.

V and J are TRBV6-6 and TRBJ2-7, with 7 bases aligning to TRBD1. V dropped 2 bases and J dropped 0; count of bases not matched to a gene: 7. Per germline, CDR1 MNHNY and CDR2 SVGAGI (reference sequence). The CDR3 contains 16 residues. The CDR3 protein is CASSYPGTASSYEQYF. The CDR3 region has the DNA TGTGCCAGCAGTTACCCAGGGACAGCAAGCTCCTACGAGCAGTACTTC.

The chain uses TRBV7-2 and TRBJ2-2; the match to TRBD1 covers 9 bases. The CDR3 is 14 amino acids. Unmatched junction bases numbered 5, after V lost 5 bases and J lost 7 bases. CDR1 SGHTA and CDR2 FQGNSA come from the germline V gene. CDR3 DNA sequence: TGTGCCAGCAGCCAGACAGGGGGTCACGGGGAGCTGTTTTTT. Protein product: CASSQTGGHGELFF.

V gene TRBV27 combines with J gene TRBJ2-7, with 10 bases that match TRBD1. The CDR3 runs 13 residues. Trimming cost V 2 bases and J 12 bases; bases outside gene matches: 7. CDR1 and CDR2 from the germline V gene are MNHEY and SMNVEV (reference sequence). Here the CDR3 DNA reads TGTGCCAGCAGTTTAGCGGGACAGGGGTTCCCGTACTTC. The encoded protein is CASSLAGQGFPYF.

This rearrangement joins TRBV10-3 to TRBJ1-2; a possible D gene is TRBD1 (6 bases). Germline V gene lookup returns CDR1 ENHRY and CDR2 SYGVKD. The CDR3 is 14 residues long. V lost 5 bases and J 8 bases, leaving 18 bases between the germline ends. In DNA, the CDR3 is TGTGCCATCAGTACACAGGGTGAGATCGACGGCTACACCTTC. This codes for CAISTQGEIDGYTF.

The chain has TRBV10-1 and TRBJ1-3; D is possibly TRBD1 (5 bases). The V gene lost 2 bases and the J gene lost 6 bases, with 11 bases spanning the gap. The CDR3 has 14 residues. Germline CDR1 reads WNHNN; CDR2 reads SYGVQD (reference sequence). Written as DNA, the CDR3 is TGCGCCAGCAGTGAGGACCAGGGCCAAAACACCATATATTTT. Translating gives CASSEDQGQNTIYF.

The chain uses TRBV19 and TRBJ2-3, with TRBD2 identical over 12 bases. The CDR3 consists of 17 residues. Per germline, CDR1 LNHDA and CDR2 SQIVND (reference sequence). Trimming cost V 3 bases and J 2 bases; bases outside gene matches: 6. The CDR3 region is CASSIPRTSGNTDTQYF. The CDR3 DNA reads TGTGCCAGTAGTATCCCTCGGACTAGCGGGAACACAGATACGCAGTATTTT.

The gene calls are TRBV6-1 and TRBJ1-5, with D perhaps matching TRBD1 (5 bases). The CDR3 is made up of 14 amino acids. Germline assignment: CDR1 MNHNS and CDR2 SASEGT. Trimming cost V 6 bases and J 5 bases, with 14 bases left between them. Here the CDR3 DNA reads TGTGCCAGCAGGACCCCAGGGACGGATCAGCCCCAGCATTTT. As protein: CASRTPGTDQPQHF.

This clone was recorded many times. Other DNA sequences within the sample encode an identical CDR3. The CDR3 protein is CAWSVGGNQPQHF. CDR3 DNA: TGTGCCTGGAGTGTAGGGGGCAATCAGCCCCAGCATTTT. The J gene is TRBJ1-5, the V gene TRBV30, with a tentative D call TRBD1 (5 bases). V lost 0 bases to trimming and J lost 2 bases, with 5 bases between them. Germline loops: CDR1 GTSNPN, CDR2 SVGIG (reference sequence). This CDR3 is 13 amino acids long.

This clone was detected a few times. CDR3 sequence: CASSLVPSGLYEQYF. The DNA of the CDR3 is TGTGCCAGCAGCTTAGTGCCTAGCGGGTTATACGAGCAGTACTTC. The chain recombines TRBV7-8 with TRBJ2-7; TRBD2 agrees at 8 bases. Germline loops: CDR1 SGHVS, CDR2 FQNEAQ. The CDR3 runs 15 residues. V shed 1 base and J 4 bases; nucleotides not matched to a gene: 6.

The chain employs TRBV15 and TRBJ2-3; 9 positions agree with TRBD2. The CDR3 runs to 16 residues. V shed 5 bases and J 2 bases; nucleotides not matched to a gene: 8. Germline V gene sequence: CDR1 LNHNV, CDR2 YYDKDF (reference sequence). The CDR3 bases are TGTGCCACCAGCCGCCGACTAGCGGCCGACACAGATACGCAGTATTTT. It specifies CATSRRLAADTDTQYF.

The V gene is TRBV5-6, the J gene TRBJ2-1; D is ambiguous. The V gene's germline CDR1 is SGHDT and CDR2 YYEEEE. The V gene lost 1 base and the J gene lost 6 bases, with 20 bases spanning the gap. This CDR3 has 17 residues. Here the CDR3 reads CASSLSKTPSSRNEQFF. DNA for the CDR3: TGTGCCAGCAGCTTGAGTAAAACTCCATCGTCCCGCAATGAGCAGTTCTTC.

The chain links TRBV10-3 to TRBJ2-7, with D possibly matching TRBD1 (5 bases). Trimming shortened V by 4 bases and J by 0 bases, and 10 bases separated the two germline ends. The CDR3 totals 14 residues. CDR1 is ENHRY and CDR2 is SYGVKD in the germline V gene. CDR3 amino acids: CAISARVGSYEQYF. CDR3 nucleotide sequence: TGTGCCATCAGTGCCAGGGTGGGCTCCTACGAGCAGTACTTC.

V and J are TRBV2 and TRBJ2-3; 8 nucleotides match TRBD2. Per germline, CDR1 SNHLY and CDR2 FYNNEI. The CDR3 spans 17 residues. Trimming at V came to 7 bases and at J to 0 bases, leaving 12 bases not matched to a gene. The CDR3 coding sequence is TGTGCCAGCAACTCGTTTACTAGCGGAGCTAGCACAGATACGCAGTATTTT. Its translation: CASNSFTSGASTDTQYF.

The rearrangement links TRBV5-1 to TRBJ1-4; D gene unclear. The V gene's germline CDR1 is SGHRS and CDR2 YFSETQ. The CDR3 has 12 amino acids. V was clipped by 5 bases and J by 6 bases, with 8 bases between them. CDR3 DNA sequence: TGCGCCAGCAGAGACATAGATGAAAAACTGTTTTTT. This sequence encodes CASRDIDEKLFF.

This clone was seen just once. This chain uses TRBV7-2 with TRBJ2-7, with D tentatively TRBD2 (5 bases). CDR1 and CDR2 (germline): SGHTA, FQGNSA. V was trimmed by 5 bases and J by 5 bases, leaving 10 bases between them. CDR3 size: 12 residues. DNA for the CDR3: TGTGCCAGCAGCCCCGCTAGCCACGAGCAGTACTTC. It yields the protein CASSPASHEQYF.

This chain uses TRBV28 with TRBJ2-7; weak D call: TRBD1 (6 bases). Trimming shortened V by 4 bases and J by 2 bases, and 12 bases separated the two germline ends. The CDR3 sequence is 14 residues long. Germline-derived CDR1 and CDR2 are MDHEN and SYDVKM. The DNA of the CDR3 is TGTGCCAGCAGTTCCGGACAGTTGACCTACGAGCAGTACTTC. The encoded protein is CASSSGQLTYEQYF.

For the CDR3, the DNA is TGTGCCAGCAGCGTAGGGACAGGCAACATTCAGTACTTC. Protein sequence: CASSVGTGNIQYF. J is TRBJ2-4 and V is TRBV5-4; 8 positions agree with TRBD1. V dropped 4 bases and J dropped 7; count of bases not matched to a gene: 4. Germline V gives CDR1 SGHNT, CDR2 YYREEE (reference sequence). The CDR3 totals 13 residues.

The V call is TRBV5-1, the J call TRBJ2-1, with TRBD2 matching over 10 bases. With V trimmed by 3 bases and J by 6 bases, 9 bases remained unmatched. This CDR3 is 16 amino acids long. Per germline, CDR1 SGHRS and CDR2 YFSETQ. For the CDR3, the DNA is TGCGCCAGCAGCTGGCCTAGCGGGAGTATAGGCAATGAGCAGTTCTTC. This sequence encodes CASSWPSGSIGNEQFF.

Here the CDR3 reads CASSVTGRADTQYF. In DNA, the CDR3 is TGTGCCAGCAGCGTAACGGGTCGTGCAGATACGCAGTATTTT. The rearrangement uses TRBV9 and TRBJ2-3, with D unclear. With 1 base removed from V and 4 bases from J, the gap between germline ends came to 10 bases. CDR3 length: 14 amino acids. CDR1 is SGDLS and CDR2 is YYNGEE in the germline V gene.